This T cell receptor (beta chain) was identified in a study of cytomegalovirus exposure and HLA in healthy donors (TCRdb year 2017). With respect to the entire study: An earlier analysis of approximately 640 of the donors reported approximately 290 Gb of sequence data and roughly 100 million unique TCR beta sequences from about 200 million T cells. Among about 400 genotyped donors of the cohort, an average of roughly 230,000 unique TCR beta nucleotide sequences was sequenced per donor, of which roughly 17% were non-productive. Donor age, sex, ethnicity and CMV serostatus were compiled together with the repertoire data. The study aimed to test whether signatures of past pathogen exposure could be identified by cataloging public T cell receptors. In a later genetic analysis, genome-wide SNP genotypes for about 60% of the 666 donors were used, and that subset was treated as a discovery cohort. An earlier analysis of nearly 600 of the donors applied high-throughput TCR beta sequencing to assess whether each TCR beta V gene segment acted as functional or pseudogenic. An early release that covered roughly 600 HLA-typed donors contained approximately 300 gigabases of sequencing data and approximately 85 million unique TCR sequences. Every repertoire in the discovery cohort had been generated on one and the same sequencing platform. The later analysis used no new phenotypic data to find candidate immune exposures, relying instead on TCR beta sequences and their occurrence across donors. HLA typing covered class I and class II loci at four-digit resolution. Of the roughly 390 genotyped donors, less than 85% were placed in the genetic ancestry cluster associated with self-reported Caucasian donors. A later analysis re-examined previously published TCR beta repertoires from 610 or so donors and added high-resolution HLA genotyping to investigate patterns of TCR occurrence. Along with the approximately 700-subject first cohort, a separate validation cohort of more than 90 different subjects was used. The study combined high-throughput TCR immunosequencing, statistical association of individual TCRs with disease status, and machine learning to predict cytomegalovirus infection status. Using immunosequencing, the study profiled T cell repertoires from about 610 subjects and related those repertoires to cytomegalovirus serostatus. Because of strong linkage in the cohort, four to six DR-DQ haplotypes were treated as single units for association and clustering. The number of donors typed differed by locus, with roughly 620-630 for A, B, C, DRB1 and DQB1, roughly 520 for DQA1, over 600 for DPA1, and about 450 for DPB1.

Details on this clone: Its antigen is unknown.

Paper-wide results and their limitations: In the study, some 160 TCR beta chains were listed as associated with cytomegalovirus. Across donors, most TCR sequences were observed very rarely, whereas some public TCRs were present in many individuals. Roughly uniform sequencing depth across donors was assumed in presence/absence analyses, although this assumption may not hold. In a later analysis, several top co-occurrence clusters were reported to appear linked to parvovirus B19, influenza, CMV and Epstein-Barr virus. Because HLA typing was unavailable for some donors at each locus, only the typed subset was used in association tests. According to a later genetic analysis, donors in an Asian-associated ancestry cluster had fewer N-insertions in productive TCRs than the approximately 610-donor mean. A further reported finding was that TCR beta sequences accurately predicted the HLA-A and HLA-B alleles for most subjects in the first cohort. A few of the identified cytomegalovirus-associated TCR beta chains were confirmed in vitro to be specific for cytomegalovirus antigens. Because counts were too low, more than 15 rarely observed V segments, including chromosome 9 orphons, were excluded from the earlier analysis of around 640 of the donors. A later analysis found that most CMV-associated TCR beta chains appeared HLA-restricted, with HLA associations seemingly driven largely by CMV exposure. In a later analysis, the rate of TCR association differed among HLA loci, with DRB1 alleles having the most associated TCRs and HLA-C alleles having the fewest. A cluster of highly shared sequence variants was judged likely to represent a technical artifact of the sequencing pipeline. Only TCR beta chains were sequenced in this cohort, and the absence of alpha or paired-chain data limited detectable features. CMV serostatus was the only immune exposure information available for the cohort. A later analysis found that HLA-associated TCR beta chains were more clonally expanded and had lower generation probabilities than equally common non-associated chains. Cytomegalovirus status was reported to be diagnosed by the classifier with high specificity and sensitivity in both the original and validation cohorts. The 87-base-pair reads could not distinguish some IMGT-functional V segments, including TRBV6-2 and TRBV6-3, so those segments were excluded. Specific HLA alleles were associated with over 15,000 TCR beta sequences at a false discovery rate of 0.05 in a later analysis. An earlier analysis of roughly 570 of the donors showed that most TCR beta V segments appeared in productive rearrangements either about 87% or about 30% of the time, which broadly matched IMGT annotations. A later genetic analysis associated a missense DCLRE1C variant with V-gene and J-gene trimming of TCR beta chains, and an independent cohort replicated the association. When HLA alleles, especially DR and DQ, strongly co-occurred, TCR associations were difficult to assign to individual alleles. The authors suggested that the approach could potentially be generalized to other disease states and immunological phenotypes. Linkage disequilibrium might explain the correlated functional status among segregating V segments, but an unknown experimental factor could not be ruled out.

The cohort consisted of 600 to 750 healthy bone marrow donors. Cohort members were all nominally healthy when sampled, although unrecorded immune exposures were likely present. The donor tested CMV seronegative and was one of the 352 seronegative cohort members. Each donor provided a peripheral blood sample, and peripheral blood mononuclear cells were used for TCR beta sequencing. The Qiagen DNeasy Blood Extraction Kit was used to extract genomic DNA from the blood cell samples. According to the germline V gene (reference sequence), CDR1 reads GTSNPN and CDR2 reads SVGIG. Taken from cysteine to phenylalanine, the CDR3 has 12 residues. The retained sequence is limited to the CDR3, 36 bases, with the frame set at the first base. V is clipped by 1 base and J by 3 bases, and the sequence between their germline boundaries is 6 bases long. The method behind the library was the immunoSEQ multiplex PCR assay. The multiplex PCR relied on a mix of 60 forward primers for TCR Vbeta segments and 13 reverse primers for TCR Jbeta segments. The CDR3 region of rearranged TCR beta genes was amplified from genomic DNA by a multiplex PCR assay. The Illumina HiSeq System was used to sequence the amplified TCR beta libraries as 87-base-pair reads. Per the source publication's procedure: A later analysis counted approximately 76 million unique TCR beta chains across the 640 or so repertoires, and 10 million to 12 million of these chains were shared by at least two donors. To remove PCR and sequencing errors, raw reads were error-corrected and collapsed into unique sequences using a nearest-neighbor algorithm that merged closely related sequences. V, D and J gene segments were assigned by aligning CDR3 sequences to IMGT reference sequences. For a sequence to be retained, at least a six-nucleotide match to both a V gene segment and a J gene segment was required. Rearrangements were classified as productive when the CDR3 lacked stop codons and remained in frame with V and J, and all other rearrangements were classified as non-productive. CDR3 was defined according to IMGT convention as the region running from the second conserved V-encoded cysteine to the conserved J-encoded phenylalanine. Sequences without an unambiguous match to a single V gene segment were excluded from the earlier analysis of almost 600 of the donors. In an earlier analysis of approximately 590 of the donors, a V segment was called functional when productive rearrangements were above 56.7%, and segregating when the standard deviation between donors exceeded 5%. A statistical classification framework was built to diagnose cytomegalovirus status from the catalog of TCR beta chain sequences. In a later analysis, TCR nucleotide sequences were compared against IMGT/GENE-DB human TR gene sequences so that V and J genes could be assigned. The TCRdist pipeline was used in a later analysis to assign CDR3 sequences and most-parsimonious VDJ recombination scenarios. In a later analysis, every TCR beta chain was defined by the combination of its CDR3 amino acid sequence and its V-gene family, and reads without a unique V-gene family were dropped. In a later analysis, 550 to 650 highly shared, low-generation-probability nucleotide sequences were removed to address suspected cross-contamination and a sequencing artifact. In a later analysis, a clonal expansion index for each public chain was calculated from normalized within-repertoire ranks of inferred template counts. In a later analysis, generation probabilities were computed using a VDJ recombination model fitted to out-of-frame rearrangements, and the results were checked against IGoR. In a later analysis, hypergeometric tests were used to score TCR-TCR, TCR-HLA and TCR-CMV co-occurrence, with a repertoire-size bias correction applied to TCR pairs. A later analysis estimated false discovery rates by permuting HLA or CMV assignments 20 times. In a later analysis, co-occurring TCRs were grouped with DBSCAN, and TCRdist sequence similarity was added when clustering was performed within HLA-allele-positive subsets. Repertoires with fewer than 30,000 or more than 120,000 public chains, plus five repertoires with anomalous nucleotide sharing, were excluded from co-occurrence clustering. The clones in this table, taken by TCRdb from immuneACCESS, are in-frame only. Not every clone is retained; where verified, under half of the shortfall comes from an unresolved V gene, and the cause of the rest is unknown. Clone size and V and J calls were adopted from that table, with D and trimming inferred from the DNA. This sample's clone table shows roughly 42,000 clones. Less than 1.5% of the sample comes from the top ten.

Sequencing was carried out using PBMCs. The clonotype comes from a man aged 30-40 years in good health and CMV-seronegative. The rearrangement combines TRBV30 with TRBJ2-5; the D region possibly corresponds to TRBD1 (5 bases align). The bases read TGTGCCTGGAGTGGGACAAAAGAGACCCAGTACTTC. This gives the protein CAWSGTKETQYF.